This TCR beta chain was profiled in a study of control samples from healthy donors and cancer patients. The germline V gene has CDR1 MGHDK and CDR2 SYGVNS. The CDR3 spans 15 residues. The trim removed 5 bases at V and 6 bases at J, leaving 9 bases unmatched. Profiled with immunoSEQ multiplex PCR; TCRdb holds only in-frame clones, not every one. The sample carries about 86,000 clones, just under 95% recorded once. Material: blood. The sequence was obtained from a woman under 30 in good health. The chain joins TRBV25-1 to TRBJ2-7; 11 bases align to TRBD2. The CDR3 sequence: CASSQCSSGRCEQYF. Written as DNA, the CDR3 is TGTGCCAGCAGTCAATGTTCTAGCGGGAGGTGCGAGCAGTACTTC.